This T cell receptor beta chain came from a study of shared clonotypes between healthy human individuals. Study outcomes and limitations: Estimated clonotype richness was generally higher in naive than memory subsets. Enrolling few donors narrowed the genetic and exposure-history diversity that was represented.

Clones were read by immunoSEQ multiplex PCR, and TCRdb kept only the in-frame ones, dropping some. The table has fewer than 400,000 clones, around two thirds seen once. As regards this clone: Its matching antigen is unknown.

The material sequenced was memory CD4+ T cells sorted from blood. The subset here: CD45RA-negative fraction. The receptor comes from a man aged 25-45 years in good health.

This chain's CDR3 is CASSLGLAGAWANEQFF. The CDR3 bases are TGTGCCAGCAGTCTCGGACTAGCGGGAGCATGGGCCAATGAGCAGTTCTTC. The rearrangement joins TRBV27 to TRBJ2-1, with 13 bases fitting TRBD2. With 5 bases clipped from V and 6 bases from J, the junction kept 10 bases outside the gene matches. CDR3 length equals 17 residues. The germline gives CDR1 MNHEY, CDR2 SMNVEV (reference sequence).